Presented here are 10 T cell receptor beta chains from one specimen sequenced in a study of CD8 T cells in ankylosing spondylitis. No antigen is known for these receptors. TCRdb reanalysed the 5' RACE reads using MiXCR and keeps one entry per CDR3 protein. In the table there are over 700,000 distinct CDR3 sequences, around 19% of which are singletons. Overall study findings and caveats: Made up of about eight highly homologous variants, a TCR beta motif appeared characteristic of ankylosing spondylitis blood.

The sequenced sample was blood, either unsorted or a sorted T cell fraction (not recorded which). These receptor sequences come from a male donor with ankylosing spondylitis.

The genes are TRBV5-1 and TRBJ1-1, with D possibly TRBD1 on 6 matching bases. This CDR3 is built from 14 residues. Germline CDR1 reads SGHRS; CDR2 reads YFSETQ. Trimming shortened V by 3 bases and J by 4 bases, and 13 bases separated the two germline ends. The CDR3 DNA reads TGCGCCAGCAGCTCAGTCGAACAGGGCACTGAAGCTTTCTTT. This encodes CASSSVEQGTEAFF.

This clonotype was counted at least ten times. The V gene is TRBV7-8, the J gene TRBJ2-7; a possible D gene is TRBD1 (6 bases). Between the trimmed V and J ends, which lost 7 bases and 3 bases, there was a span of 13 bases. Germline CDR1 reads SGHVS; CDR2 reads FQNEAQ. This CDR3 has 13 residues. CDR3 protein: CASKRDTIYEQYF. CDR3 in DNA: TGTGCCAGCAAACGGGACACCATCTACGAGCAGTACTTC. The whole variable domain, filled in from reference TRBV7-8 and TRBJ2-7, reads GAGVSQSPRYKVAKRGQDVALRCDPISGHVSLFWYQQALGQGPEFLTYFQNEAQLDKSGLPSDRFFAERPEGSVSTLKIQRTQQEDSAVYLCASKRDTIYEQYFGPGTRLTVT.

There are a few counts of this clonotype. This chain connects TRBV5-1 to TRBJ1-6; D is perhaps TRBD1 (5 bases). The CDR3 has 18 amino acids. CDR1 and CDR2 (germline): SGHRS, YFSETQ. V was cut by 1 base and J by 0 bases, with 14 bases left in between. The CDR3: CASSLLGTASSYNSPLHF. The CDR3 DNA is TGCGCCAGCAGCTTGTTGGGGACCGCGAGCTCCTATAATTCACCCCTCCACTTT.

In this sample, this clonotype turned up once. The V gene is TRBV5-1, the J gene TRBJ2-5; D call uncertain. Germline V gene lookup returns CDR1 SGHRS and CDR2 YFSETQ. CDR3 length: 14 amino acids. V was cut by 0 bases and J by 1 base, with 7 bases left in between. CDR3 in amino acids: CASSLESTQETQYF. In DNA form, the CDR3 reads TGCGCCAGCAGCTTGGAGTCTACCCAAGAGACCCAGTACTTC.

The table lists this clonotype with a few counts. This chain uses TRBV12-3 or TRBV12-4 with TRBJ2-3; TRBD2 matches at 8 bases. The ends lost 5 bases at V and 0 bases at J; junction bases unmatched: 4. This CDR3 spans 15 amino acids. The CDR3 region has the DNA TGTGCCAGCAGTGACGGGGGGGGTAGCACAGATACGCAGTATTTT. Its translation is CASSDGGGSTDTQYF.

The CDR3 DNA reads as TGTGCCACCAGCTCAGGGGGCAAGGGGAACACTGAAGCTTTCTTT. It is translated as CATSSGGKGNTEAFF. The chain recombines TRBV15 with TRBJ1-1; 8 bases are a match to TRBD1. This CDR3 is 15 amino acids long. The germline gives CDR1 LNHNV, CDR2 YYDKDF (reference sequence). Losses at the gene ends were 5 bases for V and 1 base for J; bases not matched to a gene: 6.

This clonotype was detected many times. Sequence at one end of the junction differs from germline and may be a read error. The chain links TRBV5-1 to TRBJ2-1; D ambiguous. Germline lookup yields CDR1 SGHRS and CDR2 YFSETQ. This CDR3 is 11 amino acids long. CDR3 in amino acids: CASSLDNEQFF. As DNA, the CDR3 is TGTGCCAGCAGCTTAGACAATGAGCAGTTCTTC. The full variable domain, completed using reference TRBV5-1 and TRBJ2-1, is KAGVTQTPRYLIKTRGQQVTLSCSPISGHRSVSWYQQTPGQGLQFLFEYFSETQRNKGNFPGRFSGRQFSNSRSEMNVSTLELGDSALYLCASSLDNEQFFGPGTRLTVL.

This clonotype was seen ten or more times. The rearrangement joins TRBV28 to TRBJ2-1, with 9 bases that match TRBD2. This CDR3 is 15 amino acids long. Trimming cost V 10 bases and J 2 bases; bases outside gene matches: 9. Germline lookup yields CDR1 MDHEN and CDR2 SYDVKM. The CDR3 region has the DNA TGTGCCACCGACGGTAGCGGGAGCCCCTACAATGAGCAGTTCTTC. Translation: CATDGSGSPYNEQFF.

The rearrangement uses TRBV5-1 and TRBJ2-1; D perhaps matches TRBD1 (6 bases). V was trimmed by 3 bases and J by 4 bases, leaving 11 bases between them. The germline V gene has CDR1 SGHRS and CDR2 YFSETQ. CDR3 length: 14 amino acids. The CDR3 loop reads CASSSGQRYNEQFF. CDR3 DNA: TGCGCCAGCAGCTCTGGACAGCGATACAATGAGCAGTTCTTC.

The rearrangement joins TRBV27 to TRBJ2-2; 15 positions agree with TRBD2. V gave up 3 bases and J gave up 4 bases; unmatched junction bases: 3. CDR1 is MNHEY and CDR2 is SMNVEV in the germline V gene (reference sequence). The CDR3 is 17 residues long. In DNA, the CDR3 is TGTGCCAGCAGTTTCCGGACTAGCGGGGGGGTCACCGGGGAGCTGTTTTTT. As protein: CASSFRTSGGVTGELFF.